A selection of T cell receptor beta chains follows, all from one sample in a study of cytomegalovirus exposure and HLA in healthy donors. Generated by immunoSEQ multiplex PCR, the TCRdb table keeps only in-frame clones and is missing some. The sample holds 100,000 to 150,000 clones, roughly 82% seen once. Sample: PBMCs. The source of these receptors is a woman aged 18 to 35 in good health and CMV-seropositive. Each CDR3 is given with its conserved first and last residue. Fields, in order: D gene, CDR3 length, V gene, clone size, J gene, CDR3 DNA, CDR3 protein. The D gene is left open where the match is weak. Not all rows give a size; the values are once, few, many and, for expanded clones, a class.

.	15	TRBV28	.	TRBJ2-5	TGTGCCAGCAGTTTAGCTGACAGAAATCAAGAGACCCAGTACTTC	CASSLADRNQETQYF
.	13	TRBV27	once	TRBJ2-7	TGTGCCAGCAGCACCGGGTCCAACTACGAGCAGTACTTC	CASSTGSNYEQYF
.	13	TRBV2	.	TRBJ1-6	TGTGCCAGTGCCACTGAGGATAATTCACCCCTCCACTTT	CASATEDNSPLHF
TRBD1	17	TRBV6-4	.	TRBJ2-2	TGTGCCAGCAGTGACTTAGGGACAGGGGGCGACACCGGGGAGCTGTTTTTT	CASSDLGTGGDTGELFF
TRBD1	12	TRBV5-5	.	TRBJ1-2	TGTGCCAGCAGCTGGACAGGTTATGGCTACACCTTC	CASSWTGYGYTF
.	15	TRBV19	.	TRBJ1-1	TGTGCCAGTAGTACACCTCAGGGGCCGAACACTGAAGCTTTCTTT	CASSTPQGPNTEAFF
TRBD2	14	TRBV30	.	TRBJ2-5	TGTGCCTGGGGAATCAGCGGGGGGAGAGGGACCCAGTACTTC	CAWGISGGRGTQYF
.	15	TRBV9	.	TRBJ2-3	TGTGCCAGCAGCGTAGACGGGGGGCCGACAGATACGCAGTATTTT	CASSVDGGPTDTQYF
.	13	TRBV19	.	TRBJ1-1	TGTGCCAGTAGTATATATAGATCACCTGAAGCTTTCTTT	CASSIYRSPEAFF
.	13	TRBV7-6	few	TRBJ2-3	TGTGCCAGCAGCTTATCGTTATCAGATACGCAGTATTTT	CASSLSLSDTQYF
.	13	TRBV19	.	TRBJ1-2	TGTGCCGGTAGTCCCGGGAGCGTGCGAGGCTACACCTTC	CAGSPGSVRGYTF
.	13	TRBV29-1	.	TRBJ2-5	TGCAGCGCCCCCCTTAGCGGCCAAGAGACCCAGTACTTC	CSAPLSGQETQYF
.	15	TRBV10-3	.	TRBJ1-3	TGTGCCATCAGTGAAAGACAGAGCTCTGGAAACACCATATATTTT	CAISERQSSGNTIYF
TRBD1	16	TRBV19	.	TRBJ1-1	TGTGCCAGTAGTACGCCTCGACAGGGGGCACACACTGAAGCTTTCTTT	CASSTPRQGAHTEAFF
.	17	TRBV4-1	.	TRBJ2-2	TGCGCCAGCAGCCAAGAAGGGGATCAAATAAACACCGGGGAGCTGTTTTTT	CASSQEGDQINTGELFF
.	18	TRBV7-6	.	TRBJ1-6	TGTGCCAGCAGCTTAGAGGCGGGGGGTATATCCTATAATTCACCCCTCCACTTT	CASSLEAGGISYNSPLHF
.	14	TRBV19	.	TRBJ1-4	TGTGCCAGTAGTCCCCCGGGGATAGGTGAAAAACTGTTTTTT	CASSPPGIGEKLFF
TRBD2	15	TRBV28	.	TRBJ2-5	TGTGCCAGCAGGCTTAGCGGGGGGCGTCAAGAGACCCAGTACTTC	CASRLSGGRQETQYF
.	12	TRBV30	.	TRBJ2-7	TGTGCCTGGAGTGTGTCAGCCTACGAGCAGTACTTC	CAWSVSAYEQYF
.	15	TRBV6-1	.	TRBJ2-7	TGTGCCAGCAGTGTTGCTGGTCTTAGCTCCTACGAGCAGTACTTC	CASSVAGLSSYEQYF
.	15	TRBV4-1	.	TRBJ1-6	TGCGCCAGCAGCCAAGACTCAGGGTGGGGTTCACCCCTCCACTTT	CASSQDSGWGSPLHF
.	15	TRBV19	.	TRBJ1-6	TGTGCCAGTATGTCCCTATCGGCGGCTGGTTCACCCCTCCACTTT	CASMSLSAAGSPLHF
TRBD1	13	TRBV4-1	.	TRBJ1-2	TGCGCCAGCAGGCGGGACAGAGGATATGGCTACACCTTC	CASRRDRGYGYTF
TRBD1	14	TRBV30	.	TRBJ2-7	TGTGCCTGGAGTAAAGGGACAGGGTCGGTCGAGCAGTACTTC	CAWSKGTGSVEQYF
TRBD2	14	TRBV2	.	TRBJ2-3	TGTGCCACGGGACTAGCGGGGGTCACAGATACGCAGTATTTT	CATGLAGVTDTQYF
TRBD2	15	TRBV4-1	.	TRBJ2-1	TGCGCCAGCAGCCGAGGCTTTGGCGGGGGCAATGAGCAGTTCTTC	CASSRGFGGGNEQFF
.	13	TRBV2	.	TRBJ2-7	TGTGCCAGCAGTGAGGCAGGGCAGCGCGAGCAGTACTTC	CASSEAGQREQYF
.	16	TRBV7-2	.	TRBJ2-2	TGTGCCAGCAGCTTAGGGATCGACCCTCAGGGCGGGGAGCTGTTTTTT	CASSLGIDPQGGELFF
TRBD1	14	TRBV4-1	.	TRBJ2-5	TGCGCCAGCAGCCACGGCCGGGACAGGGAGACCCAGTACTTC	CASSHGRDRETQYF
TRBD1	16	TRBV5-6	.	TRBJ1-6	TGTGCCAGCAGCCTCGAAACAGGGGGCTATAATTCACCCCTCCACTTT	CASSLETGGYNSPLHF
.	14	TRBV7-2	.	TRBJ1-5	TGTGCCAGCAGCCCAAGCAGGGACAATCAGCCCCAGCATTTT	CASSPSRDNQPQHF
.	11	TRBV27	.	TRBJ2-7	TGTGCCAGCAGTACTCTCTACGAGCAGTACTTC	CASSTLYEQYF
.	15	TRBV4-1	.	TRBJ1-1	TGCGCCAGCAGCCTACGGGGGGTTGGAAGCACTGAAGCTTTCTTT	CASSLRGVGSTEAFF
.	16	TRBV2	.	TRBJ1-2	TGTGCCAGCAGTGAAATCCTGGGAGGGTTCAACTATGGCTACACCTTC	CASSEILGGFNYGYTF
.	15	TRBV15	.	TRBJ1-4	TGTGCCACCAGCGGCCAGCGGGACGGGTATGAAAAACTGTTTTTT	CATSGQRDGYEKLFF
.	14	TRBV7-9	.	TRBJ1-1	TGTGCCAGCAGCTTAGGTCCCGGAGACACTGAAGCTTTCTTT	CASSLGPGDTEAFF
.	13	TRBV13	.	TRBJ2-1	TGTGCCAGCAGCTTAGGCCCCGGTTACGAGCAGTTCTTC	CASSLGPGYEQFF
TRBD2	20	TRBV5-1	.	TRBJ2-1	TGCGCCAGCAGCTCGAGAGGGACTAGCGGGGGAATGGGCTCCTACAATGAGCAGTTCTTC	CASSSRGTSGGMGSYNEQFF
.	13	TRBV4-1	.	TRBJ1-2	TGCGCCAGCAGTCGAGGGGGGGGCTATGGCTACACCTTC	CASSRGGGYGYTF
.	13	TRBV4-1	.	TRBJ1-6	TGCGCCAGCAGCCAAGGACTTGGGTCACCCCTCCACTTT	CASSQGLGSPLHF
TRBD1	14	TRBV6-6	.	TRBJ2-7	TGTGCCACCGATTCCGGGACAGGGGGCTACGAGCAGTACTTC	CATDSGTGGYEQYF
TRBD2	17	TRBV5-1	.	TRBJ2-1	TGCGCCAGCAGCTTGGGGGGGTCGGGCGGGGGGCCGCTCGAGCAGTTCTTC	CASSLGGSGGGPLEQFF
TRBD1	15	TRBV25-1	.	TRBJ1-1	TGTGCCAGCAGCGGGCCGGCAGGGGGCGGCACTGAAGCTTTCTTT	CASSGPAGGGTEAFF
.	11	TRBV11-2	.	TRBJ2-1	TGTGCCAGCAGCTCCTCCAATGAGCAGTTCTTC	CASSSSNEQFF
TRBD1	15	TRBV5-5	.	TRBJ1-1	TGTGCCAGCAGCTTGAGCACAGGGGCAGGGACTGAAGCTTTCTTT	CASSLSTGAGTEAFF
.	15	TRBV7-2	.	TRBJ2-3	TGTGCCAGCAGCTTATGGGACACGCTCACAGATACGCAGTATTTT	CASSLWDTLTDTQYF
.	15	TRBV7-9	.	TRBJ1-3	TGTGCCAGCAGCCCCGGGGATTGGTCTGGAAACGCCATATATTTT	CASSPGDWSGNAIYF
TRBD2	18	TRBV4-1	.	TRBJ2-1	TGCGCCAGCAGCCAAGCGCCCTTACTAGCGGGGGTGGCAGGTGAGCAGTTCTTC	CASSQAPLLAGVAGEQFF